This T cell receptor (beta chain) was sequenced in a study of cytomegalovirus exposure and HLA in healthy donors listed by TCRdb under 2017. Background on the whole study: According to an earlier analysis of around 600 of the donors, about 190 million T cells yielded 95 million to 140 million unique TCR beta sequences and 250 to 350 Gb of sequence data. An early release covering roughly 600 HLA-typed donors comprised roughly 300 gigabases of sequencing data and around 86 million unique TCR sequences. Among the roughly 400 genotyped donors, around 81% belonged to the genetic ancestry cluster associated with self-reported Caucasian donors. The study aimed to test whether signatures of past pathogen exposure could be identified by cataloging public T cell receptors. Using immunosequencing, the study profiled T cell repertoires from around 670 subjects and related those repertoires to cytomegalovirus serostatus. A separate validation cohort of roughly 110 different subjects was used in addition to the 666-subject first cohort. To predict cytomegalovirus infection status, the study brought together high-throughput TCR immunosequencing, statistical association of individual TCRs with disease status, and machine learning. In a later analysis, previously published TCR beta repertoires from fewer than 750 donors were re-analyzed and high-resolution HLA genotyping was added so that TCR occurrence patterns could be studied. Rather than drawing on any new phenotypic data, the later analysis identified candidate immune exposures from TCR beta sequences and the way those sequences occurred across donors. An earlier analysis of 587 of the donors used high-throughput TCR beta sequencing to judge whether each TCR beta V gene segment behaved as functional or pseudogenic. Donor age, sex, ethnicity and CMV serostatus were compiled alongside the repertoire data. Genome-wide SNP genotypes for about 60% of the 666 donors were used in a later genetic analysis, which treated that subset as a discovery cohort. All discovery cohort repertoires had been generated on a single sequencing platform. HLA typing included class I and class II loci at four-digit resolution. The number of typed donors differed by locus: 629-630 for A, B, C, DRB1 and DQB1; 522 for DQA1; approximately 600 for DPA1; and some 470 for DPB1. Because of strong linkage in the cohort, a few DR-DQ haplotypes were treated as single units for association and clustering. Among 398 genotyped donors of the cohort, an average of approximately 240,000 unique TCR beta nucleotide sequences were sequenced per donor, around 18% of them non-productive.

The cohort was made up of several hundred healthy bone marrow donors. Cohort members were all nominally healthy when sampled, although unrecorded immune exposures were likely present. The donor was CMV seronegative and belonged to the group of 350 to 400 seronegative cohort members. A peripheral blood sample was collected from each donor, and TCR beta sequencing was performed on peripheral blood mononuclear cells. Genomic DNA was extracted from the blood cell samples with the Qiagen DNeasy Blood Extraction Kit. General findings and caveats noted by the study authors: The presence/absence analyses assumed that sequencing depth was roughly uniform across donors, and that assumption may not be true. In a later genetic analysis, fewer N-insertions in productive TCRs were reported among donors in an Asian-associated ancestry cluster than the roughly 700-donor mean. Three of the identified cytomegalovirus-associated TCR beta chains were confirmed in vitro to be specific for cytomegalovirus antigens. Assigning TCR associations to individual alleles was difficult when HLA alleles, especially DR and DQ, strongly co-occurred. Because HLA typing was missing for some donors at each locus, association tests included only the typed subset. The study listed 170 or so TCR beta chains as associated with cytomegalovirus. It was suggested by the authors that the approach could potentially be generalized to other disease states and immunological phenotypes. A cluster of highly shared sequence variants was judged likely to be a technical artifact of the sequencing pipeline. A later analysis found that TCR association rates varied across HLA loci, with DRB1 alleles showing the most associated TCRs and HLA-C alleles the fewest. Several of the top co-occurrence clusters appeared to be linked to parvovirus B19, influenza, CMV and Epstein-Barr virus, according to a later analysis. The 87-base-pair reads could not distinguish some IMGT-functional V segments, including TRBV6-2 and TRBV6-3, so those segments were excluded. A later analysis found that most CMV-associated TCR beta chains appeared HLA-restricted, with HLA associations seemingly driven largely by CMV exposure. While some public TCRs were present in many individuals, most TCR sequences turned up only very rarely across donors. Correlated functional status among segregating V segments might be attributable to linkage disequilibrium, but an unknown experimental factor could not be ruled out. Because counts were too low, seventeen rarely observed V segments, including chromosome 9 orphons, were excluded from the earlier analysis of some 540 of the donors. The classifier was reported to diagnose cytomegalovirus status with high specificity and sensitivity in both the original cohort and the validation cohort. A later analysis found that HLA-associated TCR beta chains were more clonally expanded and had lower generation probabilities than equally common non-associated chains. Only TCR beta chains were sequenced in this cohort, and the absence of alpha or paired-chain data limited detectable features. In a later analysis, over 15,000 TCR beta sequences were associated with specific HLA alleles at a false discovery rate of 0.05. An association between a missense DCLRE1C variant and V-gene and J-gene trimming of TCR beta chains was found in a later genetic analysis and replicated in an independent cohort. For the cohort, immune exposure information was limited to CMV serostatus. A further reported finding was that TCR beta sequences accurately predicted the HLA-A and HLA-B alleles for most subjects in the first cohort. Broadly in line with IMGT annotations, most TCR beta V segments showed up in productive rearrangements about 87% or about 30% of the time in an earlier analysis of some 590 of the donors.

Turning to this clone: The antigen it binds to is not known. The sample holds no much larger clone one base away, and base qualities are not on file.

Looking up the germline V gene yields CDR1 MDHEN and CDR2 SYDVKM. The CDR3 measures 14 amino acids from cysteine to phenylalanine. Of all the DNA, just the CDR3 is kept, 42 bases in frame from base 1. V sheds 4 bases and J sheds 2 bases, leaving 9 bases between their ends. Library generation was performed with the immunoSEQ multiplex PCR assay. A mixture of 60 forward primers for TCR Vbeta segments and 13 reverse primers for TCR Jbeta segments was used in the multiplex PCR. A multiplex PCR assay on genomic DNA amplified the CDR3 region of rearranged TCR beta genes. The Illumina HiSeq System was used to sequence the amplified TCR beta libraries as 87-base-pair reads. The paper's data handling went like this. A later analysis tallied tens of millions of unique TCR beta chains across the 700 or so repertoires, and around 9.9 million of those chains were shared by two or more donors. Raw reads were error-corrected and collapsed into unique sequences by a nearest-neighbor algorithm in which closely related sequences were merged to remove PCR and sequencing errors. CDR3 sequences were aligned to IMGT reference sequences to assign V, D and J gene segments. For a sequence to be retained, at least a six-nucleotide match to both a V gene segment and a J gene segment was required. Rearrangements were classified as productive when the CDR3 lacked stop codons and remained in frame with V and J, and all other rearrangements were classified as non-productive. Following IMGT convention, CDR3 was defined as the stretch from the second conserved V-encoded cysteine up to the conserved J-encoded phenylalanine. The earlier analysis of some 540 of the donors excluded any sequence lacking an unambiguous match to a single V gene segment. In an earlier analysis of several hundred of the donors, a V segment was called functional when productive rearrangements were above 56.7%, and segregating when the standard deviation between donors exceeded 5%. A statistical classification framework was developed to diagnose cytomegalovirus status using the catalog of TCR beta chain sequences. V and J gene assignment, in a later analysis, came from comparing TCR nucleotide sequences with IMGT/GENE-DB human TR gene sequences. A later analysis assigned CDR3 sequences and most-parsimonious VDJ recombination scenarios with the TCRdist pipeline. A later analysis defined each TCR beta chain by its CDR3 amino acid sequence plus V-gene family, and excluded reads lacking a unique V-gene family. To address suspected cross-contamination and a sequencing artifact, a later analysis removed a few hundred highly shared, low-generation-probability nucleotide sequences. In a later analysis, a clonal expansion index for each public chain was calculated from normalized within-repertoire ranks of inferred template counts. In a later analysis, generation probabilities were computed with a VDJ recombination model fitted to out-of-frame rearrangements, and the resulting probabilities were checked against IGoR. In a later analysis, hypergeometric tests were used to score TCR-TCR, TCR-HLA and TCR-CMV co-occurrence, with a repertoire-size bias correction applied to TCR pairs. False discovery rates were estimated in a later analysis by permuting HLA or CMV assignments 20 times. A later analysis grouped co-occurring TCRs with DBSCAN, adding TCRdist sequence similarity when clustering within HLA-allele-positive subsets. Repertoires with fewer than 30,000 or more than 120,000 public chains, plus five repertoires with anomalous nucleotide sharing, were excluded from co-occurrence clustering. TCRdb holds this immuneACCESS table with in-frame rearrangements only. Some clones are missing; in checked studies, unresolved V genes explain under half, and the rest has no known cause. V, J and clone size are those of that table, while D and trimming were read from the DNA. The sample includes over 150,000 clones, with roughly 80% observed a single time. Clones ranked in the top ten supply roughly 1.2% of the sample.

This clonotype originated in a woman in her forties or fifties in good health and CMV-seronegative. The rearranged segments are TRBV28 and TRBJ1-3; a tentative D match to TRBD1 spans 5 bases. The sequenced sample was PBMCs. The CDR3 reads CASSYKGPGNTIYF. The DNA sequence follows: TGTGCCAGCAGTTACAAGGGGCCTGGAAACACCATATATTTT.